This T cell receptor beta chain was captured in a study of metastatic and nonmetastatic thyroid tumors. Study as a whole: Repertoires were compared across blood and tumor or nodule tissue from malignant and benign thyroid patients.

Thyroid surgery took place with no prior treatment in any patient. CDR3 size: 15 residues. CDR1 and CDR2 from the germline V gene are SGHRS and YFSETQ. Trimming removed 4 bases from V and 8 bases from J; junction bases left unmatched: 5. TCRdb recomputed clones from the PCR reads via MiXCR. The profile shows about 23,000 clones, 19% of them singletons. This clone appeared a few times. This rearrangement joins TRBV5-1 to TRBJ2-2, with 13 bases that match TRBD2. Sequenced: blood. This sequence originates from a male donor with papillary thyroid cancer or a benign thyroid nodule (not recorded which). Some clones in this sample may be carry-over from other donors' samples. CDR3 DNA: TGCGCCAGCAGCATCGGACTAGCGGGGGAGGGGGAGCTGTTTTTT. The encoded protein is CASSIGLAGEGELFF.